This TCR beta chain was sequenced for a study of blood T cell repertoires in COVID-19 (TCRdb year 2020). About the full investigation: Samples covering the acute and convalescent phases of COVID-19 were provided by collaborators in the United States, Italy and Spain. The prospective study material was composed of cDNA or gDNA derived from T cells, B-cell-depleted T cells, or PBMCs. The dataset comprised deeply sampled blood TCRbeta repertoires from subjects exposed to, actively infected with, or recovered from COVID-19. The repertoires were made available in a free public database intended to serve as a resource for research on the immune response to SARS-CoV-2. Samples were obtained from the ongoing ImmuneRACE study (first 160 participants) and from 1,200 or so subjects provided by 6 global collaborators. Sample metadata almost always included a de-identified subject ID, COVID-19 status, age in years and sex. HLA class I and class II types, where available, came from metadata supplied by the sample provider rather than from assay-based typing.

A word on this clone: This clone's antigen is unknown. No base quality values were provided; no much bigger clone lies one nucleotide off.

Participants in the prospective study were aged roughly 18 to 90 years, lived in some 24 United States geographic areas, and enrolled through a virtual design. In the prospective study, participants were assigned to cohorts based on the clinical history participants reported in a screening survey and a study questionnaire. Recovered participants in ImmuneRACE Cohort 3 were defined as having two consecutive negative NP/OP PCR tests, clearance from a healthcare professional, or resolution of symptoms. Each participant in the prospective study had whole blood, serum and a nasopharyngeal or oropharyngeal swab collected by mobile phlebotomists. Additional blood draws and questionnaires over an approximately two-month period could optionally be provided by prospective study participants. Blood samples from the prospective study were shipped frozen or at room temperature prior to DNA extraction. The investigation overall reported the following: The quantity of clinical and demographic metadata differed by source and by participant and was supplied without curation.

Based on the germline V gene, the CDR1 and CDR2 sequences are MNHEY and SVGAGI. V lost 0 bases and J lost 1 base; the stretch between them is 9 bases long. Measured from the cysteine to the phenylalanine, the CDR3 is 15 residues long. This entry keeps only the CDR3 DNA: 45 bases, framed from base 1. The immunoSEQ Assay, a bias-controlled multiplex PCR, was used to amplify TCRbeta CDR3 regions from genomic DNA. The paper's processing steps were these. The number of nucleated cells in each sample was estimated by amplification of reference gene primers within the assay. To quantify the absolute abundance of each unique TCRbeta CDR3 rearrangement, sequence reads were collapsed and filtered. For each sample, productive Simpson clonality was calculated as the square root of Simpson's diversity index over productive rearrangements. Imported from immuneACCESS, the table was reduced by TCRdb to in-frame sequences with V and J called. These copies leave out some clones; in studies compared against another copy, an unresolved V gene accounts for under half, and the cause of the remainder is not known. V and J calls and clone size are those listed in that table; D and trimming were worked out from the DNA. In all, the sample holds more than 200,000 clones, and around nine tenths of those were seen once. Clones ranked in the top ten supply 1.9% of the sample.

Sequenced input: PBMCs or T cells enriched from blood (not recorded which). The source of this sequence is a woman in her late teens or twenties who had recovered from COVID-19. The chain employs TRBV6-5 and TRBJ1-1, with no D gene named confidently. The DNA sequence is as follows: TGTGCCAGCAGTTACTCGAACGGCGGGAACACTGAAGCTTTCTTT. The translation is CASSYSNGGNTEAFF.